Below, 5 T cell receptor beta chains from the same sample are listed, as sequenced in a study of graft-versus-host responses after intestinal transplantation. Data came from immunoSEQ multiplex PCR; TCRdb stores just in-frame clones and leaves some out. The table records around 18,000 clones, around nine tenths of them present only once. This sample comprised PBMCs, obtained less than 400 days after transplant. Receptors originate from a human patient who received an intestinal transplant, so some T cells may come from the graft donor.

The genes are TRBV27 and TRBJ1-5; 11 bases are a match to TRBD1. The CDR3 contains 14 residues. V dropped 5 bases and J dropped 8; count of bases not matched to a gene: 5. CDR1 is MNHEY and CDR2 is SMNVEV in the germline V gene (reference sequence). CDR3 protein: CASSGTGGWEPQHF. The CDR3 region has the DNA TGTGCCAGCAGTGGGACAGGGGGGTGGGAGCCCCAGCATTTT.

The chain employs TRBV29-1 and TRBJ1-4; no firm D call. V was cut by 3 bases and J by 11 bases, with 16 bases left in between. Germline values: CDR1 SQVTM, CDR2 ANQGSEA. This CDR3 has 13 residues. The CDR3 here is CSVDSPSTDKLFF. In DNA form, the CDR3 reads TGCAGCGTTGACTCCCCCTCAACGGACAAACTGTTTTTT.

The genes are TRBV25-1 and TRBJ2-5; perhaps TRBD2 as D (6 bases). The CDR3 has 16 residues. Germline V gene data show CDR1 as MGHDK and CDR2 as SYGVNS. V was trimmed by 2 bases and J by 0 bases, leaving 13 bases between them. CDR3 sequence (DNA): TGTGCCAGCAGTGAAAAGGTAGCGGCAGACCAAGAGACCCAGTACTTC. Its protein product is CASSEKVAADQETQYF.

The V and J genes are TRBV10-2 and TRBJ2-3; the match to TRBD2 covers 11 bases. Germline V CDR1 and CDR2: WSHSY, SAAADI. The V segment lost 8 bases and the J segment 3 bases; nucleotides outside the gene matches: 13. CDR3 length equals 17 residues. As DNA, the CDR3 is TGCGCCAGCCTAGGATTTACCGGGACTAGCGGAACAGATACGCAGTATTTT. Its translation is CASLGFTGTSGTDTQYF.

Concerning this clone: Germline and junction disagree at one end, which may indicate a read error. The V and J genes are TRBV6-5 and TRBJ2-7; possibly TRBD1 for D (5 bases). The CDR3 consists of 13 residues. Germline V CDR1 and CDR2: MNHEY, SVGAGI. CDR3 sequence reads: CASGYRLSYEQYF. The CDR3 coding sequence is TGTGCCAGCGGTTACAGGCTATCCTACGAGCAGTACTTC.